Presented here are 5 T cell receptor beta chains from one specimen sequenced in a study of cytomegalovirus exposure and HLA in healthy donors. A multiplex PCR was run with 60 Vbeta primers and 13 Jbeta primers. Produced via immunoSEQ multiplex PCR; TCRdb's table is partial and in-frame only. The table lists over 150,000 clones, about four fifths of them singletons. Material for sequencing was PBMCs. The receptors shown here come from a male donor in good health and CMV-seronegative.

This clone was observed a handful of times. The chain couples TRBV30 to TRBJ2-3, with D maybe TRBD2 (5 bases). CDR1 and CDR2 (germline): GTSNPN, SVGIG (reference sequence). This CDR3 has 14 amino acids. V was trimmed by 4 bases and J by 5 bases, leaving 16 bases between them. CDR3 sequence: CAWNLGVEVDTQYF. In DNA form, the CDR3 reads TGTGCCTGGAATCTCGGGGTAGAGGTAGATACGCAGTATTTT.

The CDR3 DNA reads TGTGCCAGTAGGGGGCGATTAACGATGGAGACCCAGTACTTC. Protein product: CASRGRLTMETQYF. The rearrangement links TRBV11-2 to TRBJ2-5; TRBD1 aligns across 7 bases. After removal of 9 bases from V and 5 bases from J, the junction contained 12 bases not matched to a gene. The CDR3 sequence is 14 residues long. Germline assignment: CDR1 SGHAT and CDR2 FQNNGV.

This chain joins TRBV5-8 and TRBJ2-7, with 7 nucleotides matching TRBD1. This CDR3 has 13 residues. The junction had 4 bases not matched to a gene; V was cut back by 2 bases and J by 5 bases. Germline CDR1 SGHTS, CDR2 YDEGEE. CDR3 loop: CASSLKRGHEQYF. The CDR3 DNA is TGTGCCAGCAGCTTAAAGAGGGGGCACGAGCAGTACTTC.

The table lists this clone with a few counts. V is TRBV28 and J is TRBJ2-3; the match to TRBD2 covers 7 bases. Germline loops: CDR1 MDHEN, CDR2 SYDVKM. The J segment lost 2 bases and the V segment lost 2 bases, leaving 10 bases of the junction unmatched. The CDR3 sequence is 17 residues long. The CDR3 sequence: CASSLGGESQITDTQYF. CDR3 DNA sequence: TGTGCCAGCAGTTTAGGGGGGGAATCTCAGATCACAGATACGCAGTATTTT.

The gene calls are TRBV28 and TRBJ2-1, with TRBD2 identical over 10 bases. This CDR3 region has 16 residues. J gave up 4 bases and V 4 bases, and 7 bases lay outside the gene matches. Germline lookup yields CDR1 MDHEN and CDR2 SYDVKM. The CDR3 spells CASSSEAGGPYNEQFF. Written as DNA, the CDR3 is TGTGCCAGCAGTTCAGAAGCGGGAGGGCCTTACAATGAGCAGTTCTTC.